These 17 T cell receptor beta chains were sequenced from one sample in a study of spatial heterogeneity in lung cancer. In TCRdb, the 5' RACE reads were re-called with MiXCR into one record per CDR3 protein. This table has more than 60,000 distinct CDR3 sequences, roughly 8% appearing once. Time point reported: sample taken at primary tumor resection. Here the sequenced sample was PBMCs, taken at surgery. Receptors originate from a male donor with early-stage non-small cell lung cancer.

V is TRBV20-1 and J is TRBJ2-7, with 8 bases identical to TRBD1. The CDR3 extends over 13 amino acids. CDR1 is DFQATT and CDR2 is SNEGSKA in the germline V gene (reference sequence). The ends lost 6 bases at V and 2 bases at J; junction bases unmatched: 6. The CDR3 here is CSAASDRAYEQYF. The CDR3 DNA follows: TGCAGTGCCGCTTCGGACAGGGCCTACGAGCAGTACTTC.

There are many counts of this clonotype. The chain uses TRBV12-3 or TRBV12-4 and TRBJ2-3; the match to TRBD2 covers 14 bases. V lost 8 bases to trimming and J lost 7 bases; unmatched junction nucleotides: 5. The CDR3 is made up of 14 amino acids. The chain's CDR3 is CASGTSGSSNTQYF. In DNA form, the CDR3 reads TGTGCCAGCGGGACTAGCGGGAGTTCAAATACGCAGTATTTT.

This chain's CDR3 is CATSRRVHEQFF. CDR3 DNA sequence: TGTGCCACCAGCAGACGGGTACATGAGCAGTTCTTC. V gene TRBV15 combines with J gene TRBJ2-1; no definite D call. V was trimmed by 2 bases and J by 8 bases, leaving 7 bases between them. CDR3 size: 12 residues. Looked up from germline, CDR1 is LNHNV and CDR2 is YYDKDF (reference sequence).

Many counts were recorded for this clonotype. The rearrangement joins TRBV6-1 to TRBJ2-5; no clear D gene. Germline V gene lookup returns CDR1 MNHNS and CDR2 SASEGT. This CDR3 spans 10 amino acids. V lost 8 bases, J lost 5 bases, and 6 bases lay in between. This CDR3 is CASDRETQYF. The CDR3 nucleotides read TGTGCCAGCGATCGGGAGACCCAGTACTTC.

This chain joins TRBV12-3 or TRBV12-4 and TRBJ1-2, with 7 bases that match TRBD1. CDR3 size: 13 residues. Germline trimming cut 1 base from V and 6 bases from J; bases unmatched to any gene: 2. The CDR3 bases are TGTGCCAGCAGTTTAGTGACAGGGAATGGCTACACCTTC. Its protein is CASSLVTGNGYTF.

The V gene is TRBV5-1, the J gene TRBJ2-7; a possible D gene is TRBD2 (6 bases). The CDR3 covers 14 residues. CDR1 is SGHRS and CDR2 is YFSETQ in the germline V gene. Deletions cut 0 bases from V and 4 bases from J, with 11 bases between. CDR3 protein: CASSLEPGRYEQYF. The CDR3 nucleotides are TGCGCCAGCAGCTTGGAGCCAGGGAGGTACGAGCAGTACTTC.

This clonotype was observed at least ten times. The chain combines TRBV4-1 with TRBJ2-3; D unresolved. The CDR3 extends over 14 amino acids. With 4 bases removed from V and 3 bases from J, the gap between germline ends came to 11 bases. Per the germline V gene, CDR1 is MGHRA and CDR2 is YSYEKL. This CDR3 reads CASSPLGLTDTQYF. As DNA, the CDR3 is TGCGCCAGCAGCCCCCTAGGTTTAACAGATACGCAGTATTTT.

The CDR3 reads CASSQLAGVSTGELFF. CDR3 DNA sequence: TGTGCCAGCAGCCAACTAGCGGGGGTCTCCACCGGGGAGCTGTTTTTT. The rearrangement joins TRBV6-4 to TRBJ2-2; 11 bases fit TRBD2. J lost 4 bases, V lost 6 bases, and 7 bases had no gene match. Germline V gene data show CDR1 as MRHNA and CDR2 as SNTAGT. The CDR3 covers 16 residues.

In its sample, this clonotype was seen many times. CDR3 amino acids: CASSPRRPNGGETQYF. The CDR3 nucleotides read TGTGCCAGCAGCCCCCGCAGGCCTAACGGCGGGGAGACCCAGTACTTC. J is TRBJ2-5 and V is TRBV7-2, with a possible D match to TRBD2 (5 bases). The CDR3 has 16 amino acids. Trimming removed 5 bases at V and 5 bases at J, with 21 bases between. CDR1 SGHTA and CDR2 FQGNSA come from the germline V gene.

This clonotype was seen many times. J is TRBJ2-3 and V is TRBV5-1, with TRBD2 identical over 7 bases. The CDR3 has 13 residues. Losses at the gene ends were 3 bases for V and 6 bases for J; bases not matched to a gene: 4. Germline V lookup: CDR1 SGHRS, CDR2 YFSETQ. CDR3 DNA: TGCGCCAGCAGCTCCCTACTAGCGGATACGCAGTATTTT. Residues: CASSSLLADTQYF.

The table lists this clonotype with many counts. The gene calls are TRBV27 and TRBJ1-2, with TRBD1 matching 8 bases. Germline assignment: CDR1 MNHEY and CDR2 SMNVEV (reference sequence). The V segment lost 8 bases and the J segment 7 bases; nucleotides outside the gene matches: 12. The CDR3 is 14 residues long. CDR3 sequence reads: CASHTTGEQGGYTF. The CDR3 bases are TGTGCCAGCCATACGACAGGGGAGCAAGGTGGCTACACCTTC.

This clonotype was found many times. The chain combines TRBV7-6 with TRBJ2-7; the match to TRBD2 covers 11 bases. The CDR3 sequence is 18 residues long. Germline loops: CDR1 SGHVS, CDR2 FNYEAQ. Losses at the gene ends were 2 bases for V and 2 bases for J; bases not matched to a gene: 11. The DNA of the CDR3 is TGTGCCAGCAGCTTAAGGGCGACTAGCGGGGAGATACCCTACGAGCAGTACTTC. It encodes CASSLRATSGEIPYEQYF.

The sample holds a few counts of this clonotype. This chain joins TRBV11-2 and TRBJ2-2; TRBD2 matches 7 bases. CDR1 is SGHAT and CDR2 is FQNNGV in the germline V gene. Trimming removed 6 bases from V and 2 bases from J; junction bases left unmatched: 3. The CDR3 has 14 residues. CDR3 region: CASRSGANTGELFF. The CDR3 region has the DNA TGTGCCAGCAGAAGCGGGGCTAACACCGGGGAGCTGTTTTTT.

This clonotype was detected a few times. V gene TRBV5-1 combines with J gene TRBJ1-1; D is ambiguous. The CDR3 extends over 14 amino acids. CDR1 is SGHRS, CDR2 YFSETQ, per germline. V lost 9 bases and J lost 4, with 19 bases in between. CDR3: CATFPPGSPTEAFF. CDR3 nucleotide sequence: TGCGCCACCTTCCCCCCGGGCAGCCCCACTGAAGCTTTCTTT.

This rearrangement joins TRBV7-9 to TRBJ1-2; D ambiguous. Per germline, CDR1 SEHNR and CDR2 FQNEAQ (reference sequence). The CDR3 consists of 11 residues. The V gene lost 7 bases and the J gene lost 7 bases, with 10 bases spanning the gap. The CDR3 region is CASNPGGGYTF. CDR3 bases: TGTGCCAGCAACCCGGGAGGTGGCTACACCTTC.

This clonotype has ten or more counts. The V and J genes are TRBV19 and TRBJ2-2; tentatively, D is TRBD1 (6 bases). Germline V lookup: CDR1 LNHDA, CDR2 SQIVND (reference sequence). Trimming took off 4 bases at V and 6 bases at J, with 9 bases between the two ends. The CDR3 runs to 13 residues. The chain's CDR3 is CASSSRGAGELFF. CDR3 nucleotides: TGTGCCAGTAGTAGCAGGGGCGCCGGGGAGCTGTTTTTT.

V is TRBV27 and J is TRBJ2-7; D might be TRBD2 (6 bases). V was cut by 0 bases and J by 8 bases, with 20 bases left in between. CDR3 size: 16 residues. Germline V CDR1 and CDR2: MNHEY, SMNVEV (reference sequence). The CDR3, as DNA: TGTGCCAGCAGTTTATCGATTAGCGGAGACCCTCTTCAGCAGTACTTC. It yields the protein CASSLSISGDPLQQYF.